These T cell receptor beta chains were read from a single sample in a study of T cell changes during pregnancy in multiple sclerosis. Assay used: immunoSEQ multiplex PCR; TCRdb lists only in-frame clones, some missing. The table lists over 45,000 clones, 92% of them singletons. Sample: CD4+ T cells from peripheral blood mononuclear cells, taken in the second trimester of pregnancy. The receptors were sampled from a female donor with multiple sclerosis, enrolled in a pregnancy study. Each CDR3 is given with its conserved first and last residue. The D gene is left open where the match is weak. Only part of the rows carry a size: once, few, many, or a class if the clone is expanded.

v_call	d_call	clone_size	j_call	cdr3_nt	cdr3_aa
TRBV7-8	TRBD1	.	TRBJ1-5	TGTGCCAGCAGCCTGGGGACAGGTAGCAATCAGCCCCAGCATTTT	CASSLGTGSNQPQHF
TRBV29-1	.	once	TRBJ1-3	TGCAGCGTTGAAGATCTCTCTGGAAACACCATATATTTT	CSVEDLSGNTIYF
TRBV6-1	TRBD1	.	TRBJ1-1	TGTGCCAGCAGTGAATTGGACAGGGTAACTGAAGCTTTCTTT	CASSELDRVTEAFF
TRBV7-8	TRBD2	.	TRBJ2-3	TGTGCCAGCAGCTTATCTAGAGCGGGAGGAAGCACAGATACGCAGTATTTT	CASSLSRAGGSTDTQYF
TRBV7-9	.	.	TRBJ1-2	TGTGCCAGCAGCTCGGCCTTCACTCTACACGGGACACCTGATGGCTACACCTTC	CASSSAFTLHGTPDGYTF
TRBV5-4	TRBD1	.	TRBJ2-3	TGTGCCAGCAGCTTGAACAGGGGAGATACGCAGTATTTT	CASSLNRGDTQYF
TRBV5-1	TRBD2	.	TRBJ2-2	TGCGCCAGCAGGGAGGGACTAGCGGGAGCCAACCGGAACACCGGGGAGCTGTTTTTT	CASREGLAGANRNTGELFF
TRBV29-1	.	.	TRBJ2-5	TGCAGCGCTTCACAGATGGGGCGCGCGGGGGAGACCCAGTACTTC	CSASQMGRAGETQYF
TRBV2	.	.	TRBJ2-5	TGTGCCAGCACACCCGAGGGAGAGACCCAGTACTTC	CASTPEGETQYF
TRBV4-1	TRBD2	.	TRBJ2-1	TGCGCCAGCAGCCTCGTAGCGGGGAGTAGCTCCTACAATGAGCAGTTCTTC	CASSLVAGSSSYNEQFF
TRBV28	TRBD1	.	TRBJ2-3	TGTGCCAGCAGTCTAACCGGGACAGGGGCCTTCACAGATACGCAGTATTTT	CASSLTGTGAFTDTQYF